The source of this T cell receptor (beta chain) is a study of cytomegalovirus exposure and HLA in healthy donors. 60 Vbeta and 13 Jbeta primers were used in PCR. Generated by immunoSEQ multiplex PCR, the TCRdb table keeps only in-frame clones and is missing some. The sample totals about 160,000 clones; its top ten clones hold around 1.5%. The CDR3 is 14 amino acids. Germline V lookup: CDR1 SGHAT, CDR2 FQNNGV. V lost 4 bases and J 4 bases, leaving 10 bases between the germline ends. The chain employs TRBV11-2 and TRBJ2-2; possible D gene TRBD2, 5 bases. The TCR comes from a woman between 50 and 59 years old in good health and CMV-seronegative. Source material: PBMCs. The CDR3 here is CASSSTTGTGELFF. CDR3 bases: TGTGCCAGCAGCTCGACTACGGGCACCGGGGAGCTGTTTTTT.